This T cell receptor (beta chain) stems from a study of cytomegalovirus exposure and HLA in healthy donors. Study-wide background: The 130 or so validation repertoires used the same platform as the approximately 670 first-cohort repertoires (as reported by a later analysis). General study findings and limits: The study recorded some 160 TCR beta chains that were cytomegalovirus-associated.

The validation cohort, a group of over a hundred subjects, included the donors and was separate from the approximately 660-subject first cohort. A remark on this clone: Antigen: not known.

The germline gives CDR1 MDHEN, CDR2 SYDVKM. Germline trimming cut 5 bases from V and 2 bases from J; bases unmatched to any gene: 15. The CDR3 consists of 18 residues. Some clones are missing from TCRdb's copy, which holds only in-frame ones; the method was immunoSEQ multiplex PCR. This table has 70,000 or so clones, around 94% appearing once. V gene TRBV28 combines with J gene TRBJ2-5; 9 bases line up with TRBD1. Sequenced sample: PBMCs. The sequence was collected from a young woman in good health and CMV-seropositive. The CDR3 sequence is CASSPPGQGGPGQETQYF. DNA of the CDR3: TGTGCCAGCAGTCCACCGGGACAGGGAGGGCCGGGACAAGAGACCCAGTACTTC.